This T cell receptor beta chain was sequenced for a study of human T cells and chemical hapten exposure (dated by TCRdb to about 2021). Some background on the complete study: For sensitization, 2% DPC in acetone was applied to a 2 cm by 2 cm area of upper inner arm skin. Blood samples were taken from patients before sensitization (week 0) and then at 2, 6 and about 24 weeks after DPC sensitization. This study followed changes in the peripheral blood TCR repertoire in vivo during primary and secondary sensitization of alopecia patients to the hapten diphenylcyclopropenone (DPC). Patch testing on the upper back used Finn chambers containing 0.01% DPC, with scoring done after 6 days according to International Contact Dermatitis Research Group standards. Most of the patients in the cohort were female, and the cohort covered alopecia areata with under or over 50% scalp involvement, alopecia totalis and alopecia universalis. Under 30 alopecia patients gave blood for TCR sequencing at one to four time points (pre-sensitization, 2, 6 and 24 weeks). Throughout the approximately 23-week study period, patients were also given weekly therapeutic DPC doses on the scalp. Libraries were pooled for sequencing, and per-sample TCR yields varied mainly because of small differences in library volumes within the pool.

Libraries were made using RACE. Sequencer: NextSeq 500. During library preparation, unique molecular identifiers were attached to individual cDNA molecules so that TCRs could be counted quantitatively and reproducibly. Each blood RNA sample was used to sequence both TCR alpha and TCR beta chains. In the authors' own workflow: A median of roughly 100,000 TCRs per sample was observed, with a range of roughly 20,000 to 750,000. V, J and CDR3 annotation of the TCR reads was carried out using the Decombinator software suite. To make PS versus PT1 abundance plots, every sample was subsampled to the same number of TCRs (28,000). TCRs were defined as expanded if absent before sensitization and observed at least eight times at the 2-week time point. TCRdb reprocessing: public reads trimmed at Q25 with fastp, clones called with MiXCR, in-frame beta chains kept. A single entry per CDR3 protein holds the most common genes and DNA from its merged rows. TCRdb, rather than the study authors, made the V and J calls. For this sample there are 330,000 or so distinct CDR3 sequences; around 6% appear just once. The ten largest clones add up to around 6% of the sample.

Taken from cysteine to phenylalanine, the CDR3 has 13 residues. Only the CDR3 DNA is retained, 39 bases long and in frame from the first base. V and J are truncated by 5 bases and 0 bases respectively, leaving an intervening sequence of 4 bases. Via the germline V gene (reference sequence), CDR1 is LGHDT and CDR2 YNNKEL. The time point label, as the study defines it: patch test 2, 6 weeks after DPC sensitization. The sample's treatment or condition label, decoded: therapeutic diphenylcyclopropenone sensitization with weekly scalp DPC. Blood at each patch-test visit was drawn before the patch test was applied. Patients were eligible if aged 18 to 70, diagnosed with alopecia and judged suitable for DPC therapy, and pregnant patients were excluded. Total RNA was isolated from unfractionated whole blood collected in Tempus Blood RNA tubes. This clonotype was counted many times. It has no known antigen specificity. Base qualities are not provided; no much larger clone lies one nucleotide away.

Study-wide conclusions, independent of this receptor: Compared with pre-sensitization or healthy control sets, expanded TCRs formed significantly more large CDR3 similarity clusters, which is consistent with antigen-driven responses. Patch test score correlated positively with the number of PT1 expanded TCRs, reaching significance at thresholds 8, 16 and 32 but not at 4. DPC sensitization did not change the number of TCRs with a frequency above 1 in 1000, and there was no evidence of changes in global repertoire structure. After repeated subsampling, changes were observed in the strength of the expansion versus patch-test correlation and in the threshold at which the correlation became significant. Because every patient had alopecia, a presumed autoimmune disease, the patients' immune response might differ from that of healthy individuals.

This sequence was found in a young woman with alopecia areata. Some clones in this sample may be carry-over from other donors' samples. The sample here was whole blood, taken in connection with sensitization to the hapten diphenylcyclopropenone (DPC). The sequence links TRBV3-1 to TRBJ1-4; there is no confident call for the D gene. The CDR3 sequence is CASSDATNEKLFF. The DNA reads TGTGCCAGCAGCGACGCAACTAATGAAAAACTGTTTTTT.